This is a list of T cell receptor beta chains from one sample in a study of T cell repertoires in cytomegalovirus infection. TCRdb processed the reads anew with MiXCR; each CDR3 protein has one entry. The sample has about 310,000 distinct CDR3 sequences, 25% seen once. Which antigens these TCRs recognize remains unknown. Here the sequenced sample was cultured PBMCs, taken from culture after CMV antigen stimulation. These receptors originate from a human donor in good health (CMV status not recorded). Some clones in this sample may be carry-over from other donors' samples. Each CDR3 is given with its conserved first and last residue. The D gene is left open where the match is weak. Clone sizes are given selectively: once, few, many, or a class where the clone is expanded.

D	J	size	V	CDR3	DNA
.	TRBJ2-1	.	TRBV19	CASGGAIQFF	TGTGCCAGTGGTGGGGCTATCCAATTCTTC
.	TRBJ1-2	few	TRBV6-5	CASSYSTQGNGYTF	TGTGCCAGCAGTTACAGTACCCAAGGGAATGGCTACACCTTC
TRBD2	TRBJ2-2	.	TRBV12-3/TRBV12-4	CATGLAGNTGELFF	TGTGCCACGGGACTAGCGGGTAACACCGGGGAGCTGTTTTTT
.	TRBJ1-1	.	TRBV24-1	CATSDDRQATHF	TGTGCCACCAGTGACGATAGACAGGCCACCCATTTT
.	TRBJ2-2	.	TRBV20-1	CSARSETQNTGELFF	TGCAGTGCTAGATCAGAGACCCAGAACACCGGGGAGCTGTTTTTT
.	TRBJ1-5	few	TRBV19	CASSRGIDPQHF	TGTGCCAGTAGCCGGGGAATCGACCCCCAGCATTTT
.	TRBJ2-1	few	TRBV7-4	CASRTSSSYNEQFF	TGTGCCAGCAGGACCAGTAGTTCCTACAATGAGCAGTTCTTC
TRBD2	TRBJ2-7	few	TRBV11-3	CASSSGGLAGGDYEQYF	TGTGCCAGCAGCTCCGGCGGCCTAGCGGGAGGGGACTACGAGCAGTACTTC
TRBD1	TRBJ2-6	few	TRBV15	CATSRVTGTGSGANVLTF	TGTGCCACCAGCAGAGTAACCGGGACAGGGTCTGGGGCCAACGTCCTGACTTTC
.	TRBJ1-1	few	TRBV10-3	CAISEQTGMEAEAFF	TGTGCCATCAGTGAGCAAACAGGGATGGAGGCTGAAGCTTTCTTT
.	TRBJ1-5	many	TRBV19	CASSWGRGNGQPQHF	TGTGCCAGTAGTTGGGGCAGGGGAAATGGGCAGCCCCAGCATTTT
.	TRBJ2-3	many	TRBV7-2	CASSFMAETDTQYF	TGTGCCAGCAGCTTCATGGCGGAAACAGATACGCAGTATTTT
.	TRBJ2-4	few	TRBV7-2	CASSKHKNIQYF	TGTGCCAGCAGCAAGCACAAAAACATTCAGTACTTC
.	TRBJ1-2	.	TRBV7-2	CASSPISSGYTF	TGTGCCAGCAGCCCGATCTCCTCGGGCTACACCTTC
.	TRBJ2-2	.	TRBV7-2	CASSLGGRVTGELFF	TGTGCCAGCAGCTTAGGTGGGCGGGTCACCGGGGAGCTGTTTTTT
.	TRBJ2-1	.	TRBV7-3	CASSPGWNNEQFF	TGTGCCAGCAGCCCCGGATGGAACAATGAGCAGTTCTTC
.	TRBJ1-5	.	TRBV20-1	CSARVVRASNQPQHF	TGCAGTGCTAGAGTTGTCAGGGCTAGCAATCAGCCCCAGCATTTT
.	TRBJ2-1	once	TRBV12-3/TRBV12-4	CASSLWGAQQFF	TGTGCCAGCAGTTTATGGGGGGCGCAGCAGTTCTTC
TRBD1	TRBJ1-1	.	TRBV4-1	CASSQGQGRGTEAFF	TGCGCCAGCAGCCAAGGACAGGGAAGAGGGACTGAAGCTTTCTTT
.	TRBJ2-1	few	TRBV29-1	CSVQGGRYNEQFF	TGCAGCGTCCAGGGGGGCCGCTACAATGAGCAGTTCTTC
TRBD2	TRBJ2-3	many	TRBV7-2	CASSLVFGGLAGGPGTDTQYF	TGTGCCAGCAGCTTAGTCTTCGGTGGACTAGCGGGAGGGCCGGGGACAGATACGCAGTATTTT
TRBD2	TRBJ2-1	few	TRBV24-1	CATSDPGTSANNEQFF	TGTGCCACCAGTGACCCGGGGACTAGCGCGAACAATGAGCAGTTCTTC